This T cell receptor (beta chain) derives from a study of OX40 agonist ivuxolimab in advanced cancers. Background on the whole study: The costimulatory receptor OX40 (CD134) was targeted by ivuxolimab, a fully human IgG2 agonistic monoclonal antibody. The paper describes the monotherapy dose-escalation part (N of about 47 patients) of the phase I trial of ivuxolimab. Intravenous ivuxolimab was administered to patients every 2 weeks at six dose levels: 0.01, 0.1, 0.3, 1.5, 3 and 10 mg/kg. Peripheral TCRbeta sequencing was intended to test whether TCR sequence diversity was altered and clonal T-cell expansion was caused by ivuxolimab. In the dose-escalation cohort, over 65% of patients were male, and the mean age was approximately 60 years, with a range of roughly 20 to 79. Prior anti-PD-1, anti-PD-L1 or anti-CTLA-4 therapy was permitted, and 40% of dose-escalation patients had received checkpoint inhibitors. Of the 50 to 55 patients in dose escalation, about 20 had hepatocellular carcinoma, roughly 15 had melanoma, 9 had renal cell carcinoma and 9 had head and neck cancer. Partial responses were achieved by three dose-escalation patients, of whom one had hepatocellular carcinoma and two had cutaneous melanoma. Overall study results and their limits: Which antigens the clonally expanded peripheral T cells were specific for was not determined. In partial responders in the 0.1-3.0 mg/kg groups, normalized peripheral clonal expansion was found to be among the lowest, especially among CD8+ T cells. At doses of 0.1 to 3.0 mg/kg, clonal expansion of both CD4+ and CD8+ blood T cells was observed from baseline to week 6. After ivuxolimab, expanded clones were on average more numerous among CD8+ T cells than among CD4+ T cells. Low levels of normalized T-cell clonal expansion were also seen in some nonresponding patients.

As encoded in the germline V gene (reference sequence), CDR1 is PRHDT while CDR2 is FYEKMQ. V is pared back by 5 bases and J by 6 bases, with 17 bases lying between the germline termini. From the cysteine up to the phenylalanine, the CDR3 has a length of 14 residues. Left in the record is the CDR3 DNA by itself, 42 bases read in frame from the first base. With regard to this clone: Its recognized antigen is unknown. No base-level quality is on record; no much larger clone is a single base apart.

To sequence the TCRbeta CDR3 region, genomic DNA was isolated from the sorted cells. The immunoSEQ Assay was used for sequencing of TCRbeta CDR3 regions. TCRdb took this table from immuneACCESS and kept in-frame rearrangements with V and J called. Such tables lack part of the clones; where checked against another copy, unresolved V genes explain under half of the gap, and the rest is unexplained. This sample comprises more than 85,000 clones, around 90% of them detected only once. The ten top clones hold roughly 1.6% of the sample. Patients with a history of autoimmune disease or receiving systemic immunosuppression were excluded from the trial. Peripheral blood for TCR sequencing was drawn from every dose cohort at baseline, at cycle 4 day 1 and at cycle 7 day 1. The samples were taken from a phase I, first-in-human, multicenter, open-label dose-escalation trial of ivuxolimab. Adults with locally advanced or metastatic melanoma, renal cell carcinoma, hepatocellular carcinoma or head and neck squamous cell carcinoma were enrolled in the trial. Before TCR sequencing, CD4+ T cells and CD8+ T cells from peripheral blood were sorted into separate populations.

The chain is assembled from TRBV13 and TRBJ2-7; the D gene is perhaps TRBD2, on 6 matching bases. This clonotype was obtained from an adult with an advanced solid tumor such as melanoma, head and neck, liver or kidney cancer. This material consisted of CD4+ or CD8+ T cells sorted from blood, taken in a trial of the OX40 agonist ivuxolimab. The CDR3 region has the sequence CASSPDLARGEQYF. The nucleotide sequence reads TGTGCCAGCAGCCCAGATCTAGCGAGAGGCGAGCAGTACTTC.